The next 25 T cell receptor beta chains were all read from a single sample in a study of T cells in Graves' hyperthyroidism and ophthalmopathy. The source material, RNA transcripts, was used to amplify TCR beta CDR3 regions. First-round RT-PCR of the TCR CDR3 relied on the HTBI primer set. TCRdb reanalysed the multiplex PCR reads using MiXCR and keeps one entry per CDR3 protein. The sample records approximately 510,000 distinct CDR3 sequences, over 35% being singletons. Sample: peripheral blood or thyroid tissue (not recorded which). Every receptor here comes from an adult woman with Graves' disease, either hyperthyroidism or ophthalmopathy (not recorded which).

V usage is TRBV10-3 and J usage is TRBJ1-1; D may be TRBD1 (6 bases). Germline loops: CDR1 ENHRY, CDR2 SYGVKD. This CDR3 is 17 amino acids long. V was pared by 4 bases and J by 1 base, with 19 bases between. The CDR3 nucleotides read TGTGCCATCAGTGGATTGGCCAACCGGGACACGAACACTGAAGCTTTCTTT. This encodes CAISGLANRDTNTEAFF.

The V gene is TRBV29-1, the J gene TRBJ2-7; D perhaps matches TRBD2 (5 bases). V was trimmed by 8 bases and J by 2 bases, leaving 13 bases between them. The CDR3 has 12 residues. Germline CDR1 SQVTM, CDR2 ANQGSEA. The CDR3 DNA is TGCAGCCCGGACCTCGGGGCCTACGAGCAGTACTTC. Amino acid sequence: CSPDLGAYEQYF.

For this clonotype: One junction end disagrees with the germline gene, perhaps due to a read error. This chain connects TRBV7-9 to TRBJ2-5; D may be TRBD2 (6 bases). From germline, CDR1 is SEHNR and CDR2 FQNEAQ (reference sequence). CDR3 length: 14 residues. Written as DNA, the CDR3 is TGCGCCAGCATCTTCGGGGGTTCCCAAGAGACCCAGTACTTC. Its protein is CASIFGGSQETQYF. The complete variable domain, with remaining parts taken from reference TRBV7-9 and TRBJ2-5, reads DTGVSQNPRHKITKRGQNVTFRCDPISEHNRLYWYRQTLGQGPEFLTYFQNEAQLEKSRLLSDRFSAERPKGSFSTLEIQRTEQGDSAMYLCASIFGGSQETQYFGPGTRLLVL.

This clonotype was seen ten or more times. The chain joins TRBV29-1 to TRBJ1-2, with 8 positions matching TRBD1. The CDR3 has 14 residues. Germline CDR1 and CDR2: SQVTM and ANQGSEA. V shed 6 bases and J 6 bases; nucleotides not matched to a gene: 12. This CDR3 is CSVLSPGTGHGYTF. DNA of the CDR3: TGCAGCGTCCTCAGCCCCGGGACAGGCCATGGCTACACCTTC. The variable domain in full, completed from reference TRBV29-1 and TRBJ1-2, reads SAVISQKPSRDICQRGTSLTIQCQVDSQVTMMFWYRQQPGQSLTLIATANQGSEATYESGFVIDKFPISRPNLTFSTLTVSNMSPEDSSIYLCSVLSPGTGHGYTFGSGTRLTVV.

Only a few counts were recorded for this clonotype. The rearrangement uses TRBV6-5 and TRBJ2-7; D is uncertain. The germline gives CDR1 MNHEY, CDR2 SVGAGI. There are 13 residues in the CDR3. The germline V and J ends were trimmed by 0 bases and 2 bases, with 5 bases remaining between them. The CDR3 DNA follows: TGTGCCAGCAGTTACTCGATAGCCTACGAGCAGTACTTC. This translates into CASSYSIAYEQYF.

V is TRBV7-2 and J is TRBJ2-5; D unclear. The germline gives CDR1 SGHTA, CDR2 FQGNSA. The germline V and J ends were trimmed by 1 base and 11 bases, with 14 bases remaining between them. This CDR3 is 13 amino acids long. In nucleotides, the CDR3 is TGTGCCAGCAGCTTAGGACCAGAAGAGAGTCAGTACTTC. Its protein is CASSLGPEESQYF. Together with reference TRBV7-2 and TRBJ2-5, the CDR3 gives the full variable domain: GAGVSQSPSNKVTEKGKDVELRCDPISGHTALYWYRQSLGQGLEFLIYFQGNSAPDKSGLPSDRFSAERTGGSVSTLTIQRTQQEDSAVYLCASSLGPEESQYFGPGTRLLVL.

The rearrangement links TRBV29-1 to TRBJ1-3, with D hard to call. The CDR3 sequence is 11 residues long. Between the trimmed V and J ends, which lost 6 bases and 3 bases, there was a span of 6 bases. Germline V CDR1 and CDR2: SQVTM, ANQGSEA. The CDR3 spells CSVFHGNTIYF. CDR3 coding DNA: TGCAGCGTCTTCCATGGAAACACCATATATTTT. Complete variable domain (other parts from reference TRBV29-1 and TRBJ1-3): SAVISQKPSRDICQRGTSLTIQCQVDSQVTMMFWYRQQPGQSLTLIATANQGSEATYESGFVIDKFPISRPNLTFSTLTVSNMSPEDSSIYLCSVFHGNTIYFGEGSWLTVV.

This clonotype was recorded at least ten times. CDR3 amino acids: CASSVVSEGTEAFF. CDR3 DNA sequence: TGTGCCAGCAGCGTAGTATCGGAGGGCACTGAAGCTTTCTTT. The V call is TRBV9, the J call TRBJ1-1; D uncertain. The CDR3 length is 14 residues. V lost 0 bases, J lost 4 bases, and 10 bases lay in between. Germline CDR1 SGDLS, CDR2 YYNGEE. The complete variable domain, with remaining parts taken from reference TRBV9 and TRBJ1-1, reads DSGVTQTPKHLITATGQRVTLRCSPRSGDLSVYWYQQSLDQGLQFLIQYYNGEERAKGNILERFSAQQFPDLHSELNLSSLELGDSALYFCASSVVSEGTEAFFGQGTRLTVV.

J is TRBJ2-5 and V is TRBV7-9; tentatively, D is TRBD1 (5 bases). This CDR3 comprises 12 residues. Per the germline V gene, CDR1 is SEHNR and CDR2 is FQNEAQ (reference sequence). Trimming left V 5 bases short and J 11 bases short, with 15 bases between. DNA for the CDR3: TGTGCCAGCAGCAGGGGTCTAGAATCACAGTACTTC. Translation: CASSRGLESQYF. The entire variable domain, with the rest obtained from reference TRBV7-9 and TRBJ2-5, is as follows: DTGVSQNPRHKITKRGQNVTFRCDPISEHNRLYWYRQTLGQGPEFLTYFQNEAQLEKSRLLSDRFSAERPKGSFSTLEIQRTEQGDSAMYLCASSRGLESQYFGPGTRLLVL.

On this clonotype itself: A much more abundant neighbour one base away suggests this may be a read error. The CDR3 bases are TGTGCCAGCAGCCATTTCGATCAAACCGGGGAGACCCAGTACTTC. This encodes CASSHFDQTGETQYF. The V and J genes are TRBV14 and TRBJ2-5; no reliable D call. The CDR3 is 15 amino acids. Per germline, CDR1 SGHDN and CDR2 FVKESK. Trimming removed 3 bases from V and 5 bases from J, with 16 bases in between.

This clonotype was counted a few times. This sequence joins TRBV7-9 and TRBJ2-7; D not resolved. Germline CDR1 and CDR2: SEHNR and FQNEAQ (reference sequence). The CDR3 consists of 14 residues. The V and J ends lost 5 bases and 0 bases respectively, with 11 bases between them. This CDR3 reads CASSRLTSSYEQYF. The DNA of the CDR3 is TGTGCCAGCAGCCGGCTAACGAGCTCCTACGAGCAGTACTTC.

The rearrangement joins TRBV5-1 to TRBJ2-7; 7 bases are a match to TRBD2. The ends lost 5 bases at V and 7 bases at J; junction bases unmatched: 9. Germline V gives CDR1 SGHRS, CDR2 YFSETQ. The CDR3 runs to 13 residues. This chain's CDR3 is CASSLREMGEQYF. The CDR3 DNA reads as TGCGCCAGCAGTTTGCGGGAGATGGGTGAGCAGTACTTC.

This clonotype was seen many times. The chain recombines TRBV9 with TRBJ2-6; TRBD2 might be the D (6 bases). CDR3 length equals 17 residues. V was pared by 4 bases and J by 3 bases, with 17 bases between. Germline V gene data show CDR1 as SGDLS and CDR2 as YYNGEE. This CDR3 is CASSPRTNLLGANVLTF. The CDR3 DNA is TGTGCCAGCAGCCCCCGGACTAACCTGCTTGGGGCCAACGTCCTGACTTTC.

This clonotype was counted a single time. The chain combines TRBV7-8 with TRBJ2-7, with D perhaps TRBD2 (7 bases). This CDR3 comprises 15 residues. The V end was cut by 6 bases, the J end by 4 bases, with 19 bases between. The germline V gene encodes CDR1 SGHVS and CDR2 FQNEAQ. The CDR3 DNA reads TGTGCCAGCAGTGAAGGGGGGGGAACAGTGTACGAGCAGTACTTC. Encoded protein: CASSEGGGTVYEQYF.

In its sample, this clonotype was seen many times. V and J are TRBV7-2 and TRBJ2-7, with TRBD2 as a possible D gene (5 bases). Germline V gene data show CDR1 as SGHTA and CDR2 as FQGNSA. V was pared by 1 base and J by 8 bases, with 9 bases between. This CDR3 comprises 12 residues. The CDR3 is CASSLVGSKQYF. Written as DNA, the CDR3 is TGTGCCAGCAGCTTAGTTGGGAGCAAGCAGTACTTC.

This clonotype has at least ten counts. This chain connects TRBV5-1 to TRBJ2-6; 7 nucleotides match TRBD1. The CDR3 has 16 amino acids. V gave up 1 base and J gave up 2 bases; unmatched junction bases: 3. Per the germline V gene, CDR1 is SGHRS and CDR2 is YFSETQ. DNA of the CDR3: TGCGCCAGCAGCTTGTGGCAGGGGGCTGGGGCCAACGTCCTGACTTTC. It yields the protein CASSLWQGAGANVLTF. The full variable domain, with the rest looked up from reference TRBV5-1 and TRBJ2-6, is KAGVTQTPRYLIKTRGQQVTLSCSPISGHRSVSWYQQTPGQGLQFLFEYFSETQRNKGNFPGRFSGRQFSNSRSEMNVSTLELGDSALYLCASSLWQGAGANVLTFGAGSRLTVL.

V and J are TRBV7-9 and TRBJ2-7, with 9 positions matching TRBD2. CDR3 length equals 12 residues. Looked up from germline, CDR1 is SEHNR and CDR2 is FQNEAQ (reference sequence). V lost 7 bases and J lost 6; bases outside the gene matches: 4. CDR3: CASTETSGEQYF. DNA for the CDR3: TGTGCCAGCACCGAGACTAGCGGCGAGCAGTACTTC. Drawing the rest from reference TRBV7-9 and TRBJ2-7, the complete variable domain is DTGVSQNPRHKITKRGQNVTFRCDPISEHNRLYWYRQTLGQGPEFLTYFQNEAQLEKSRLLSDRFSAERPKGSFSTLEIQRTEQGDSAMYLCASTETSGEQYFGPGTRLTVT.

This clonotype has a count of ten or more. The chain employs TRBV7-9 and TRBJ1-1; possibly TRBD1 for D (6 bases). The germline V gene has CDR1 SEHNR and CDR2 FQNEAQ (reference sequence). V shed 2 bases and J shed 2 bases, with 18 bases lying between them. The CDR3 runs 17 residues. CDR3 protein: CASSLTPLAGANTEAFF. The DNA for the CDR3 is TGTGCCAGCAGCTTAACCCCTTTGGCAGGGGCTAACACTGAAGCTTTCTTT.

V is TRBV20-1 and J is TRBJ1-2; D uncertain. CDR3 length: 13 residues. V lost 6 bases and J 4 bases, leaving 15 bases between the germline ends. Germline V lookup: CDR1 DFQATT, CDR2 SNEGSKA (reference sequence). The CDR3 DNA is TGCAGTGCATCAGAGGAACCCGCCTATGGCTACACCTTC. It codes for CSASEEPAYGYTF.

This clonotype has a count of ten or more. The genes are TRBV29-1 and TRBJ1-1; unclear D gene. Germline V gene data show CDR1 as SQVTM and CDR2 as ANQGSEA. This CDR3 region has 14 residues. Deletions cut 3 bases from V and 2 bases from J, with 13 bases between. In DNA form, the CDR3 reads TGCAGCGTTGAGAGCCGGGGAGGTAACACTGAAGCTTTCTTT. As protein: CSVESRGGNTEAFF.

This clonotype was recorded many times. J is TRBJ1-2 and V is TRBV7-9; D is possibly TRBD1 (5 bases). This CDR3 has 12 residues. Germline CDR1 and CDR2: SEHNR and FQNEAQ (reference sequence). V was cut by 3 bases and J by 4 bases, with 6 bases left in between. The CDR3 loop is CASSFGGYGYTF. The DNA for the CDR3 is TGTGCCAGCAGCTTCGGGGGCTATGGCTACACCTTC.

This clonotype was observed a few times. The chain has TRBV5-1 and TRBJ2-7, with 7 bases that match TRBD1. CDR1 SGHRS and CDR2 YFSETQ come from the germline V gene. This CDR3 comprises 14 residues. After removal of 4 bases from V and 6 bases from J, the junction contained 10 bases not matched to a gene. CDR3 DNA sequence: TGCGCCAGCAGCCTACGACAGGGAATGGCCGAGCAGTACTTC. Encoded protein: CASSLRQGMAEQYF.

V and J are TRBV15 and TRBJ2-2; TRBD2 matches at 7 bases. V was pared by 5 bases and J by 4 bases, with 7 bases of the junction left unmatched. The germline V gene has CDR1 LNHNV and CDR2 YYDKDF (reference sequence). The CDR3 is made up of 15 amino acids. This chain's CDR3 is CATSGGGIGTGELFF. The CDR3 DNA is TGTGCCACCAGCGGCGGGGGTATTGGCACCGGGGAGCTGTTTTTT.

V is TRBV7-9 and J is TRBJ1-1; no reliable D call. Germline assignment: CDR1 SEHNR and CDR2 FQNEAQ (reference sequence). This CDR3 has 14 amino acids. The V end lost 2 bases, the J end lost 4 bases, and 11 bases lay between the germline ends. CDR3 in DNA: TGTGCCAGCAGCTTAAGTCAAGTGGGCACTGAAGCTTTCTTT. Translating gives CASSLSQVGTEAFF.

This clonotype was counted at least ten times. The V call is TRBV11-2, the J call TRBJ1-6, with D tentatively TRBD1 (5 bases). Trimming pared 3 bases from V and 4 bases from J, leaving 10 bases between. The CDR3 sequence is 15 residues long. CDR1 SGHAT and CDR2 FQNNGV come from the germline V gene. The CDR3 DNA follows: TGTGCCAGCAGCTTTCAGGACACATATAATTCACCCCTCCACTTT. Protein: CASSFQDTYNSPLHF.